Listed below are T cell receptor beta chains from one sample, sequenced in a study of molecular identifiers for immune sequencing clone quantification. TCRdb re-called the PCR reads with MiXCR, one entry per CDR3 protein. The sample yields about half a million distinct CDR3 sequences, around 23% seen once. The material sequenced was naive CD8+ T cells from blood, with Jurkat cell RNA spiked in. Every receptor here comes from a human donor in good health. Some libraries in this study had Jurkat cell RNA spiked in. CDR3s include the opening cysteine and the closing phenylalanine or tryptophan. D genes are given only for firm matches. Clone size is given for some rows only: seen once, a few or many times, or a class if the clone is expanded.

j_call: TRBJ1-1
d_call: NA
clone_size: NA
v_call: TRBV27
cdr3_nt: TGTGCCAGCAGCCCTGGACACCTGAACACTGAAGCTTTCTTT
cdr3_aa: CASSPGHLNTEAFF

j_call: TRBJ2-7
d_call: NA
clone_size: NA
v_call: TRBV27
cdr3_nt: TGTGCCAGCAGTTTCGGGGCCCAGCTCCCCTACGAGCAGTACTTC
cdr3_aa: CASSFGAQLPYEQYF

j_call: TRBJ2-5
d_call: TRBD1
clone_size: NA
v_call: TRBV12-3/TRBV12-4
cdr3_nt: TGTGCCAGCAGTTTAGAAGGGACAGGGCCACTTCAAGAGACCCAGTACTTC
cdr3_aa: CASSLEGTGPLQETQYF

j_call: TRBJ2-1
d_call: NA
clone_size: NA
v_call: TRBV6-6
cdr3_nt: TGTGCCAGCAGTCGCAGCAATGAGCAGTTCTTC
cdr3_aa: CASSRSNEQFF

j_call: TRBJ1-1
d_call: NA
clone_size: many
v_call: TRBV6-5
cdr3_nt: TGTGCCAGCAGTTACGACAACCCGCGCACTGAAGCTTTCTTT
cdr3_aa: CASSYDNPRTEAFF

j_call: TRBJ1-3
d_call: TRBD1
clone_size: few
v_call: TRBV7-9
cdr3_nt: TGTGCCAGCAGCATTACGACAGGGACCTCTGGAAACACCATATATTTT
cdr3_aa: CASSITTGTSGNTIYF

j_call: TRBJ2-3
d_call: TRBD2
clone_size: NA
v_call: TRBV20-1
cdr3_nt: TGCAGTGCTAGAGATCGCCTAGCGGTGGCTAGGACAGATACGCAGTATTTT
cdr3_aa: CSARDRLAVARTDTQYF

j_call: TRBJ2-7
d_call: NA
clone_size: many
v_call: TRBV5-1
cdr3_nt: TGCGCCAGCAGCTTAGTGGAGTCCTACGAGCAGTACTTC
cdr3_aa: CASSLVESYEQYF

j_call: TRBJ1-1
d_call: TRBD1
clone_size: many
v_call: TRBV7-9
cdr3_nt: TGCGCCAGCAGCTCGACAGGGGCGAACACTGAAGCTTTCTTT
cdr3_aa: CASSSTGANTEAFF

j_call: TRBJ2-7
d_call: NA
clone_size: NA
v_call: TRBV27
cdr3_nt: TGTGCCAGCAGTTTAAGTGCCCCGGGCTACGAGCGGTACTTC
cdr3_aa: CASSLSAPGYERYF

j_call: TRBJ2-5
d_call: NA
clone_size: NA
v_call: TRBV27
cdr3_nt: TGTGCCAGCAGCCCAATTCTTCCGGGGGGCATTGGAGAGACCCAGTACTTC
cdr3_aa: CASSPILPGGIGETQYF